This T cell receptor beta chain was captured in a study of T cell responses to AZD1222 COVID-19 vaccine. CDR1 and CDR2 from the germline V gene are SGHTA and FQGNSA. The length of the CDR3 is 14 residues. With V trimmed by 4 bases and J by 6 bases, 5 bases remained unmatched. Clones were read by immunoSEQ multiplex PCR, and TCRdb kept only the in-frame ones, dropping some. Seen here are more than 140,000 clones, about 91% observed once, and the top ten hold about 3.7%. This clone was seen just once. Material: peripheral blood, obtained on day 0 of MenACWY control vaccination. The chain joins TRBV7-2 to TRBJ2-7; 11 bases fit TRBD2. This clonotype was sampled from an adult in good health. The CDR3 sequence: CASSSTSGSTEQYF. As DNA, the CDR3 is TGTGCCAGCAGCTCCACTAGCGGGAGCACCGAGCAGTACTTC.